This is a list of T cell receptor beta chains from one sample in a study of beta chain features in type 1 diabetes. Repertoires were generated with immunoSEQ multiplex PCR, while TCRdb's copy carries only in-frame clones and drops some. The profile shows 200,000 to 250,000 clones, 25% to 35% of them singletons. Sequenced material: central memory CD4+ T cells from blood. The source is a man aged 25 to 45 in good health. The CDR3 runs from the conserved cysteine through the conserved F or W. The D gene is left open where the match is weak. Size is omitted from some rows. Given values are once, few, many or a class for expanded clones.

CDR3aa | CDR3nt | abundance | v_gene | d_gene | j_gene
CAWSVNSYQPQHF | TGTGCCTGGAGTGTTAATAGTTATCAGCCCCAGCATTTT | - | TRBV30 | - | TRBJ1-5
CASSVTLGETQYF | TGTGCCAGCAGCGTGACTCTTGGGGAGACCCAGTACTTC | - | TRBV7-2 | - | TRBJ2-5
CASSTSAGAQETQYF | TGTGCCAGCAGCACCTCAGCGGGGGCCCAAGAGACCCAGTACTTC | - | TRBV7-2 | TRBD2 | TRBJ2-5
CASSLETGPTTGQYF | TGTGCCAGCAGCTTAGAAACGGGGCCCACGACCGGGCAGTACTTC | few | TRBV7-2 | - | TRBJ2-7
CASSLVAGGDNVLTF | TGTGCCAGCAGCTTAGTGGCAGGGGGCGACAACGTCCTGACTTTC | - | TRBV7-9 | TRBD1 | TRBJ2-6
CASSPRGLKGEAFF | TGTGCCAGCTCACCACGGGGGCTAAAGGGTGAAGCTTTCTTT | few | TRBV18 | - | TRBJ1-1
CASSPGTVQETQYF | TGCGCCAGCAGCCCCGGGACAGTTCAAGAGACCCAGTACTTC | few | TRBV5-1 | TRBD1 | TRBJ2-5
CAWSVLGPSGNTIYF | TGTGCCTGGAGTGTACTGGGCCCCTCTGGAAACACCATATATTTT | - | TRBV30 | - | TRBJ1-3
CSCDRGYEQYF | TGCAGCTGCGACAGGGGTTACGAGCAGTACTTC | - | TRBV20-1 | TRBD1 | TRBJ2-7
CASNRAGHQETQYF | TGTGCCAGCAATCGAGCGGGCCACCAAGAGACCCAGTACTTC | - | TRBV6-5 | - | TRBJ2-5
CACPRGAGGYNEQFF | TGTGCCTGTCCCCGTGGGGCGGGAGGGTACAATGAGCAGTTCTTC | - | TRBV30 | TRBD2 | TRBJ2-1
CASSLDPTRSYEQYF | TGTGCCAGCAGCTTAGACCCTACTAGGAGCTACGAGCAGTACTTC | - | TRBV7-2 | - | TRBJ2-7
CASSMGQNQPQHF | TGTGCCAGCAGTATGGGACAGAATCAGCCCCAGCATTTT | many | TRBV6-5 | TRBD1 | TRBJ1-5
CASSSSGASGVYNEQFF | TGTGCCAGCAGCTCCTCCGGTGCTAGCGGGGTTTACAATGAGCAGTTCTTC | - | TRBV11-3 | TRBD2 | TRBJ2-1
CASSHRLQGDGYTF | TGTGCCAGCAGCCACCGACTACAGGGGGATGGCTACACCTTC | - | TRBV14 | TRBD1 | TRBJ1-2
CASSESQDYGYTF | TGCGCCAGCAGTGAGTCGCAGGACTATGGCTACACCTTC | - | TRBV10-2 | - | TRBJ1-2
CASGVTALGTDTQYF | TGTGCCAGCGGGGTGACAGCTCTCGGCACAGATACGCAGTATTTT | few | TRBV11-2 | - | TRBJ2-3
CASSLGRLAGAEQFF | TGTGCCAGCAGCTTGGGTCGGCTAGCGGGAGCCGAGCAGTTCTTC | few | TRBV5-6 | TRBD2 | TRBJ2-1
CASSPGQGAVDGYTF | TGCGCCAGCAGCCCGGGACAGGGGGCGGTGGATGGCTACACCTTC | - | TRBV4-1 | TRBD1 | TRBJ1-2
CSVEGPEGSGANVLTF | TGCAGCGTTGAGGGCCCCGAGGGGTCTGGGGCCAACGTCCTGACTTTC | - | TRBV29-1 | - | TRBJ2-6
CSAHLQTQYF | TGCAGCGCTCATTTGCAGACCCAGTACTTC | few | TRBV29-1 | - | TRBJ2-5
CASRYRLAGGGSYEQYF | TGTGCAAGTCGCTACCGACTAGCGGGAGGGGGCTCCTACGAGCAGTACTTC | - | TRBV12-2 | - | TRBJ2-7
CSVGAGRGGGHEQYF | TGCAGCGTTGGAGCTGGGCGAGGGGGCGGCCACGAGCAGTACTTC | - | TRBV29-1 | TRBD1 | TRBJ2-7
CSVQTGPSNQPQHF | TGCAGCGTCCAGACAGGACCGAGCAATCAGCCCCAGCATTTT | many | TRBV29-1 | - | TRBJ1-5
CASSQEGLAGGEQFF | TGTGCCAGCAGCCAAGAGGGACTAGCGGGAGGTGAGCAGTTCTTC | few | TRBV7-9 | TRBD2 | TRBJ2-1
CASSYSTGVSYNEQFF | TGTGCCAGCAGTTACTCGACAGGGGTATCCTACAATGAGCAGTTCTTC | - | TRBV6-5 | TRBD1 | TRBJ2-1
CASSLNSYEQYF | TGTGCCAGCAGCTTGAATTCCTACGAGCAGTACTTC | - | TRBV5-4 | - | TRBJ2-7
CASSLAPISSYNEQFF | TGTGCCAGCAGCTTAGCTCCTATAAGCTCCTACAATGAGCAGTTCTTC | - | TRBV7-2 | - | TRBJ2-1
CASSRAYGETQYF | TGTGCCAGCAGCCGGGCCTACGGAGAGACCCAGTACTTC | few | TRBV11-1 | - | TRBJ2-5
CASSLSLGATDTQYF | TGTGCCAGCAGTTTATCGTTGGGAGCCACAGATACGCAGTATTTT | - | TRBV27 | - | TRBJ2-3
CASSAPREQFF | TGTGCCAGCAGCGCCCCCAGAGAGCAGTTCTTC | few | TRBV7-9 | - | TRBJ2-1
CASSKGPDLQETQYF | TGTGCCAGCAGCAAAGGTCCCGACCTCCAAGAGACCCAGTACTTC | few | TRBV21-1 | - | TRBJ2-5
CASSSPFPGQGPEQYF | TGTGCCAGCAGTAGTCCCTTTCCGGGACAGGGACCCGAGCAGTACTTC | - | TRBV28 | TRBD1 | TRBJ2-7
CASRDYGYTF | TGTGCCAGCAGGGATTATGGCTACACCTTC | few | TRBV2 | - | TRBJ1-2
CSVEAGRDEQYF | TGCAGCGTTGAGGCAGGACGGGACGAGCAGTACTTC | - | TRBV29-1 | - | TRBJ2-7
CAISVGGDLSEQYF | TGTGCCATCAGTGTCGGGGGCGATCTATCCGAGCAGTACTTC | - | TRBV10-3 | - | TRBJ2-7
CASSPSVSALNTGELFF | TGCGCCAGCAGCCCCTCGGTATCGGCTTTGAACACCGGGGAGCTGTTTTTT | - | TRBV5-1 | - | TRBJ2-2
CASSLTTGGSNEQFF | TGCGCCAGCAGCTTGACGACAGGGGGCTCGAATGAGCAGTTCTTC | few | TRBV5-1 | TRBD1 | TRBJ2-1
CASSRLAGVVGELFF | TGCGCCAGCAGCAGGCTAGCGGGAGTCGTCGGGGAGCTGTTTTTT | - | TRBV5-1 | TRBD2 | TRBJ2-2
CASSFGQEQETQYF | TGTGCCAGCAGCTTTGGACAGGAGCAAGAGACCCAGTACTTC | - | TRBV19 | TRBD1 | TRBJ2-5
CAWATSGRGDTQYF | TGTGCCTGGGCGACTAGCGGGAGGGGGGATACGCAGTATTTT | few | TRBV30 | TRBD2 | TRBJ2-3
CASNTDTQYF | TGTGCCAGCAACACAGATACGCAGTATTTT | many | TRBV9 | - | TRBJ2-3
CASSSITGTTKSSYNEQFF | TGTGCCAGCAGCTCCATCACCGGGACTACTAAGAGCTCCTACAATGAGCAGTTCTTC | few | TRBV7-8 | TRBD2 | TRBJ2-1
CAWSVGTGPNQPQHF | TGTGCCTGGAGTGTGGGGACAGGGCCCAATCAGCCCCAGCATTTT | - | TRBV30 | TRBD1 | TRBJ1-5
CASSVIGDTGELFF | TGTGCCAGCAGCGTAATAGGGGACACCGGGGAGCTGTTTTTT | few | TRBV9 | - | TRBJ2-2
CASSSTSGAYEQYF | TGTGCCAGCAGCTCGACTAGCGGGGCTTACGAGCAGTACTTC | - | TRBV7-8 | TRBD2 | TRBJ2-7
CASSLLGATQYF | TGTGCCAGCAGCCTCCTCGGGGCGACCCAGTACTTC | - | TRBV7-9 | - | TRBJ2-5
CASNQGPTQYF | TGTGCCAGTAACCAGGGACCTACGCAGTATTTT | few | TRBV19 | - | TRBJ2-3
CASSIRTSGIVDTQYF | TGTGCCAGCAGCATCCGGACTAGCGGGATCGTAGATACGCAGTATTTT | few | TRBV5-4 | TRBD2 | TRBJ2-3
CASSFTGSTYEQYF | TGTGCCAGCAGCTTTACCGGGTCCACCTACGAGCAGTACTTC | few | TRBV5-5 | - | TRBJ2-7
CASSDRFYEQYF | TGTGCCAGCAGTGACAGGTTCTACGAGCAGTACTTC | - | TRBV25-1 | - | TRBJ2-7
CASSLGDFYNEQFF | TGTGCCAGCAGCTTGGGGGACTTTTACAATGAGCAGTTCTTC | - | TRBV7-9 | - | TRBJ2-1
CASGDREAGGYTF | TGTGCCAGTGGGGACAGAGAAGCTGGAGGCTACACCTTC | few | TRBV27 | TRBD1 | TRBJ1-2